A selection of T cell receptor beta chains follows, all from one sample in a study of technical replicates of blood from a few donors. TCRdb's table, derived via immunoSEQ multiplex PCR, lists solely in-frame clones and lacks some. The profile covers about 100,000 clones, with about 95% appearing a single time and around 0.21% taken by the ten largest. Specimen: T cells isolated from PBMCs. Receptors were obtained from a human donor in good health. The CDR3 runs from the conserved cysteine through the conserved F or W. The D gene is left open where the match is weak. Size is stated for part of the rows, as once, few or many counts, or as a class when the clone is expanded.

v_call	d_call	j_call	clone_size	cdr3_nt	cdr3_aa
TRBV6-1	NA	TRBJ1-2	NA	TGTGCCAGCAGTGCAGGGTCAGGGAATGGCTACACCTTC	CASSAGSGNGYTF
TRBV4-1	NA	TRBJ2-3	once	TGCGCCAGCAGCCAAGTTGAGGACTTCACAGATACGCAGTATTTT	CASSQVEDFTDTQYF
TRBV5-1	TRBD1	TRBJ2-1	NA	TGCGCCAGCAGCCCAAGACAGGGGATCAGCTCCTACAATGAGCAGTTCTTC	CASSPRQGISSYNEQFF
TRBV19	TRBD1	TRBJ2-1	NA	TGTGCCAGTAGTCCTAGGTGGGACAGGGGCTCCTACAATGAGCAGTTCTTC	CASSPRWDRGSYNEQFF
TRBV5-1	TRBD2	TRBJ2-1	NA	TGCGCCAGCAGCGCGGCTAGCGGGGGGTTCGGGGTCCGCGCCAATGAGCAGTTCTTC	CASSAASGGFGVRANEQFF
TRBV7-3	TRBD2	TRBJ2-3	NA	TGTGCCAGCAGCCCGGGACTAGCAGGAGATACGCAGTATTTT	CASSPGLAGDTQYF
TRBV11-3	NA	TRBJ1-1	NA	TGTGCCAGCAGCTACAGGGAGGGGACTGAAGCTTTCTTT	CASSYREGTEAFF
TRBV5-1	NA	TRBJ2-5	NA	TGCGCCAGCAGTTCCGACAGCACCCAAGAGACCCAGTACTTC	CASSSDSTQETQYF
TRBV21-1	NA	TRBJ2-7	NA	TGTGCCAGCGCTCGGCCTAGCGGGGGGCCCCTAAGTATAAATAACGACGAGCAGTACTTC	CASARPSGGPLSINNDEQYF
TRBV30	NA	TRBJ1-5	NA	TGTGCCTGGAGCCGCCAGGGTCAGCCCCAGCATTTT	CAWSRQGQPQHF
TRBV11-3	NA	TRBJ2-5	once	TGTGCCAGCAGCCCACAACCGGGACTCCGGACGGAGACCCAGTACTTC	CASSPQPGLRTETQYF
TRBV6-5	NA	TRBJ2-7	NA	TGTGCCAGCACCCCCACCCCGACAGGACCCTACGAGCAGTACTTC	CASTPTPTGPYEQYF
TRBV27	NA	TRBJ2-1	NA	TGTGCCAGCAGTACCGACACCCACTCCTACAATGAGCAGTTCTTC	CASSTDTHSYNEQFF
TRBV7-9	TRBD1	TRBJ1-1	once	TGTGCCAGCAGCCAAGACAGGGGCACTGAAGCTTTCTTT	CASSQDRGTEAFF
TRBV5-4	NA	TRBJ2-7	NA	TGTGCCAGCAGCTTGGTCGGAGATCTCTACGAGCAGTACTTC	CASSLVGDLYEQYF